There are a few counts of the clone carrying this TCR beta chain. What it binds is unknown. V was trimmed by 5 bases and J by 6 bases, leaving 13 bases between them. There are 12 residues in the CDR3. The germline V gene encodes CDR1 DFQATT and CDR2 SNEGSKA (reference sequence). This sample is drawn from a study of identical twins' blood T cells. A previously described protocol, modified, built RNA-based TCR cDNA libraries. TCRdb analysed the 5' RACE reads with MiXCR anew, one entry per CDR3 protein. The data contain hundreds of thousands of distinct CDR3 sequences, 28% of them singletons. Overall study findings and caveats: Environmental influences on twin similarity could not be excluded. Out-of-frame TCRbeta clonotypes reportedly had markedly more similar V usage in twins than unrelated donors.

The sequence came from a woman aged 18 to 55 in good health. Material: PBMCs. This chain connects TRBV20-1 to TRBJ1-2; perhaps TRBD1 as D (5 bases). This CDR3 is CSAEEGTHGYTF. The CDR3 nucleotides read TGCAGTGCTGAGGAGGGGACCCATGGCTACACCTTC.